This TCR beta chain was identified during a study of cytomegalovirus exposure and HLA in healthy donors. On the study more broadly: A prior study identified 100 million to 130 million unique TCR beta sequences from roughly 180 million T cells.

Study-level findings and limits: Only CMV serostatus was available as immune exposure information. It was in a later analysis that TCR association rates were seen to vary by HLA locus, highest for DRB1 and lowest for HLA-C.

With 6 bases clipped from V and 3 bases from J, the junction kept 4 bases outside the gene matches. The length of the CDR3 is 14 residues. The germline V gene encodes CDR1 MNHEY and CDR2 SVGAGI. Researchers ran the PCR with 60 Vbeta and 13 Jbeta primers. Authors' data handling: Later, an analysis found about 80 million unique TCR beta chains, and about 10 million of these were shared. Profiling relied on immunoSEQ multiplex PCR, and the TCRdb table lists in-frame clones only, not all of them. V and J calls and clone size follow that table, whereas D and trimming were derived from the DNA. The data hold under 250,000 clones, with approximately 88% observed a single time. In the case of this clone: Antigen specificity is unknown.

The clonotype was recovered from a boy aged 2 to 10 in good health and CMV-seronegative. The rearrangement links TRBV6-5 to TRBJ2-2, with TRBD1 matching 7 bases. The sample taken for sequencing was PBMCs. The CDR3 nucleotides read TGTGCCAGCAGACCCACAGGGGACACCGGGGAGCTGTTTTTT. Its protein product is CASRPTGDTGELFF.